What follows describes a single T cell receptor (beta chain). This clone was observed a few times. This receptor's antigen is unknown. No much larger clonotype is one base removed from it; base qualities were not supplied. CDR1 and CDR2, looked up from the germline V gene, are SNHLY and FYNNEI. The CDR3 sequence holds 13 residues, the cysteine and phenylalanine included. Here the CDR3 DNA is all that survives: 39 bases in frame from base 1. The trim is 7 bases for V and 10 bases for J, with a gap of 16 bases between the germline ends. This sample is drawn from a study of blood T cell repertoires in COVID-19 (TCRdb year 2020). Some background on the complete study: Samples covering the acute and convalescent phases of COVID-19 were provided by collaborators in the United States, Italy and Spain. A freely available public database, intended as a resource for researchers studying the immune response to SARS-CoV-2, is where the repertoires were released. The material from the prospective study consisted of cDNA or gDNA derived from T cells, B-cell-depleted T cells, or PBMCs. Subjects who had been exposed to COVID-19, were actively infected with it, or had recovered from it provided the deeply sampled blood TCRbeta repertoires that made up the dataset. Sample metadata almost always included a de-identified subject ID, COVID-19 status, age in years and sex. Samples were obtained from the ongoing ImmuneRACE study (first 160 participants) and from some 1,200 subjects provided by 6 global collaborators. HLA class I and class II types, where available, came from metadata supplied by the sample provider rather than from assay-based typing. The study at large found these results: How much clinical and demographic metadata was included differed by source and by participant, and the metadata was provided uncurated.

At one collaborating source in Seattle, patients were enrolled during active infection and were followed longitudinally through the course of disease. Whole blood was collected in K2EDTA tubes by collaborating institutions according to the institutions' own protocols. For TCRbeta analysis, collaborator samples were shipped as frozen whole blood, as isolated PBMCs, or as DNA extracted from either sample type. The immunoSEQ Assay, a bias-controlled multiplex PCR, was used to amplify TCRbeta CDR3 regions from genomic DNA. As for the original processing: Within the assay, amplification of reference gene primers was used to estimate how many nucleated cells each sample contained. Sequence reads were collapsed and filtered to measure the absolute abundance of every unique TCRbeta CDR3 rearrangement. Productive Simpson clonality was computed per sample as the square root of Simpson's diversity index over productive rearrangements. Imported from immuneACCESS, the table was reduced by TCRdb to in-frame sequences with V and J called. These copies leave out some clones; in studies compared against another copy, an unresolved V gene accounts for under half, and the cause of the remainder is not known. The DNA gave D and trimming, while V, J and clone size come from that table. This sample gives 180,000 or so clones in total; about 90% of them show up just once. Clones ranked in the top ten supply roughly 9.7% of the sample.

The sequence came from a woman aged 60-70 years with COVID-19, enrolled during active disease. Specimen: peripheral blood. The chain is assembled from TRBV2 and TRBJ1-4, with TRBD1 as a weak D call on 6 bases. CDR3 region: CASTLDRMRKLFF. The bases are TGTGCCAGCACCCTAGACAGGATGAGAAAACTGTTTTTT.